The entry below gives a single T cell receptor beta chain sequence along with its context. TCRdb processed the RT-PCR reads anew with MiXCR; each CDR3 protein has one entry. The sample consists of about 830,000 distinct CDR3 sequences, around 20% of them appearing once. CDR3 size: 16 residues. CDR1 ENHRY and CDR2 SYGVKD come from the germline V gene. Trimming left V 4 bases short and J 5 bases short, with 15 bases between. This record comes from a study of response to subunit inactivated influenza vaccine. The chain combines TRBV10-3 with TRBJ1-6; possibly TRBD1 for D (5 bases). Sequencing used PBMCs from blood, obtained 5 to 6 days after vaccination. The origin of this receptor is a man aged 45 to 65 who received an inactivated influenza vaccine. Here the CDR3 reads CAISVGGMDNNSPLHF. Written as DNA, the CDR3 is TGTGCCATCAGTGTCGGGGGAATGGATAATAATTCACCCCTCCACTTT.